The sequence of this T cell receptor (beta chain) was determined in a study of CD8 T cells in ankylosing spondylitis. Preparation of TCR beta libraries was done by quantitative 5'-RACE with molecular barcodes. TCRdb reprocessed the 5' RACE reads via MiXCR and lists one record per CDR3 protein. The repertoire includes 650,000 to 800,000 distinct CDR3 sequences, roughly 19% of them detected once, and around 19% sits in the top ten. Trimming stripped 3 bases from V and 3 bases from J, with 5 bases between. Per germline, CDR1 LGHNT and CDR2 FRNRAP. The CDR3 has 12 amino acids. A note on this clonotype: Its antigen is not identified.

Findings and limits, study-wide: One TCR beta motif, made up of eight highly homologous variants, appeared characteristic of ankylosing spondylitis blood. A CD8+ phenotype characterized the disease-linked clones, which were relatively rare in peripheral blood. Earlier reports found some motif variants in synovial fluid and blood in reactive arthritis.

The TCR sequence derives from a male donor with ankylosing spondylitis. This chain connects TRBV12-5 to TRBJ1-1; no reliable D call. The sample consisted of blood, either unsorted or a sorted T cell fraction (not recorded which). CDR3 DNA sequence: TGTGCTAGTGGTTTTGAGTACACTGAAGCTTTCTTT. This gives the protein CASGFEYTEAFF.